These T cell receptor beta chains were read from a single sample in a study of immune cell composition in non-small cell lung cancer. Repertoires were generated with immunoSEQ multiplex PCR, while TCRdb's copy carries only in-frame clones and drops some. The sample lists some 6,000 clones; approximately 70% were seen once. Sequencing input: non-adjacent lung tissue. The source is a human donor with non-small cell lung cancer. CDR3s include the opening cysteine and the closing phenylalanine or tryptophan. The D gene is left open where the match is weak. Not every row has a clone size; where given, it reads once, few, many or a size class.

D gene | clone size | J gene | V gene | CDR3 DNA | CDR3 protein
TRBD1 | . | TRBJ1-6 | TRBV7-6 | TGTGCCAGCAGCTCCCAGGGACAGGGGAATTCACCCCTCCACTTT | CASSSQGQGNSPLHF
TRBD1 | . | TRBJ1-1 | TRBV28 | TGTGCCAGCAGCACAGGGGGCGACACTGAAGCTTTCTTT | CASSTGGDTEAFF
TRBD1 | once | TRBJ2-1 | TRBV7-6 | TGTGCCAGCAGCTTAGGGGACCACAGGGGGCTGTCAAACAATGAGCAGTTCTTC | CASSLGDHRGLSNNEQFF
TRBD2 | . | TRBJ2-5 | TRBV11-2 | TGTGCCAGCAGCTTAGACCTAGCGGGGCTCGAGACCCAGTACTTC | CASSLDLAGLETQYF
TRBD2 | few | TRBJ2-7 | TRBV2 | TGTGCCGGAACTAGCGGGGGTTTGGGGGAGCAGTACTTC | CAGTSGGLGEQYF
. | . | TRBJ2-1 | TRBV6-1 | TGTGCCAGCACCGAGGGACTGGGTGAGCAGTTCTTC | CASTEGLGEQFF
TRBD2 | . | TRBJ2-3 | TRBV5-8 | TGTGCCAGCAGCCCCGGTTGGGCTAGCGGGGGGCCTTCCACAGATACGCAGTATTTT | CASSPGWASGGPSTDTQYF
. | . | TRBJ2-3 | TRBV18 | TGTGCCAGCTCACGAAACAGGGCCCCCTTAGATACAGATACGCAGTATTTT | CASSRNRAPLDTDTQYF
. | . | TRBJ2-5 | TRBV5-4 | TGTGCCAGCAGTTCTACCAGGAAGGCCCAGTACTTC | CASSSTRKAQYF
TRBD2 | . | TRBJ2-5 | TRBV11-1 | TGTGCCAGTGAGAGGGCTAGCGGGAATACCCAGTACTTC | CASERASGNTQYF
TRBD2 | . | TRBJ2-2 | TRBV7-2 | TGTGCCAGCAGCCTGGGGAGGGTTAACACCGGGGAGCTGTTTTTT | CASSLGRVNTGELFF
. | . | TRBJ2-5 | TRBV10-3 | TGTGCCATCAGTGAGTCGGGGGGAAAAGAGACCCAGTACTTC | CAISESGGKETQYF